This T cell receptor (beta chain) was recovered during a study of blood T cell repertoires in COVID-19. Study details: Whether acute or convalescent, the COVID-19 samples came from the United States, Italy and Spain. From T cells, B-cell-depleted T cells, or PBMCs came the material, which was cDNA or gDNA.

This CDR3 has 16 amino acids. Trimming removed 3 bases from V and 8 bases from J; junction bases left unmatched: 15. Germline-derived CDR1 and CDR2 are DFQATT and SNEGSKA (reference sequence). In the original analysis: Amplification from reference gene primers served as the basis for estimated nucleated cell counts. Clones were sequenced by immunoSEQ multiplex PCR, and TCRdb holds only the in-frame ones, with some missing. V, J and clone size are those of that table, while D and trimming were read from the DNA. The profile shows 170,000 or so clones, 80% to 90% of them singletons. The chain couples TRBV20-1 to TRBJ2-1, with 8 bases fitting TRBD2. The sample taken for sequencing was peripheral blood. This sequence was found in a man aged 18 to 30 who had recovered from COVID-19. CDR3 in DNA: TGCAGTGCTAGTAACGTCTTTCGGCGGGAGGCGGATGAGCAGTTCTTC. This encodes CSASNVFRREADEQFF.